A selection of T cell receptor beta chains follows, all from one sample in a study of beta chain features in type 1 diabetes. Sequencing used immunoSEQ multiplex PCR; TCRdb keeps in-frame clones, though not all of them. The sample consists of just over 450,000 clones, approximately 28% of them appearing once. The sample was naive CD4+ T cells from blood. The receptors derive from a man between 18 and 29 years old in good health. The CDR3 runs from the conserved cysteine through the conserved F or W. The D gene is left open where the match is weak. Rows give clone size only sometimes, using once, few, many, or a class for an expanded clone.

D gene: TRBD2; clone size: -; V gene: TRBV9; J gene: TRBJ2-1; CDR3 protein: CASSVASGRAYNEQFF; CDR3 DNA: TGTGCCAGCAGCGTTGCTAGCGGGAGGGCGTACAATGAGCAGTTCTTC
D gene: -; clone size: -; V gene: TRBV11-2; J gene: TRBJ2-3; CDR3 protein: CASSTPPLKDTQYF; CDR3 DNA: TGTGCCAGCAGCACACCTCCACTTAAGGATACGCAGTATTTT
D gene: -; clone size: -; V gene: TRBV6-6; J gene: TRBJ2-7; CDR3 protein: CASNRALGSYEQYF; CDR3 DNA: TGTGCCAGCAATCGGGCTCTGGGCTCCTACGAGCAGTACTTC
D gene: TRBD1; clone size: few; V gene: TRBV2; J gene: TRBJ2-7; CDR3 protein: CASSVDRASYEQYF; CDR3 DNA: TGTGCCAGCAGTGTGGACAGGGCCTCCTACGAGCAGTACTTC
D gene: -; clone size: few; V gene: TRBV30; J gene: TRBJ1-3; CDR3 protein: CAWSFGQRGNTIYF; CDR3 DNA: TGTGCCTGGAGTTTCGGACAGCGGGGAAACACCATATATTTT
D gene: -; clone size: -; V gene: TRBV15; J gene: TRBJ1-1; CDR3 protein: CATSTLNTEAFF; CDR3 DNA: TGTGCCACCAGCACCCTGAACACTGAAGCTTTCTTT
D gene: -; clone size: -; V gene: TRBV27; J gene: TRBJ2-3; CDR3 protein: CASSYRSTDTQYF; CDR3 DNA: TGTGCCAGCAGTTATCGTAGCACAGATACGCAGTATTTT
D gene: TRBD2; clone size: -; V gene: TRBV7-3; J gene: TRBJ2-6; CDR3 protein: CASSDRLAAGANVLTF; CDR3 DNA: TGTGCCAGCAGCGATCGACTAGCGGCTGGGGCCAACGTCCTGACTTTC
D gene: -; clone size: -; V gene: TRBV18; J gene: TRBJ2-5; CDR3 protein: CASSPREEETQYF; CDR3 DNA: TGTGCCAGCTCACCTCGCGAAGAAGAGACCCAGTACTTC
D gene: -; clone size: -; V gene: TRBV5-1; J gene: TRBJ2-2; CDR3 protein: CASHNTGELFF; CDR3 DNA: TGCGCCAGCCATAACACCGGGGAGCTGTTTTTT
D gene: -; clone size: few; V gene: TRBV18; J gene: TRBJ1-3; CDR3 protein: CASSPGNSGNTIYF; CDR3 DNA: TGTGCCAGCTCACCAGGAAACTCTGGAAACACCATATATTTT
D gene: TRBD2; clone size: -; V gene: TRBV5-1; J gene: TRBJ2-7; CDR3 protein: CASSLSLAGGYEQYF; CDR3 DNA: TGCGCCAGCAGCTTGTCGCTAGCGGGAGGCTACGAGCAGTACTTC
D gene: TRBD2; clone size: -; V gene: TRBV5-1; J gene: TRBJ2-1; CDR3 protein: CASSSSGRANEQFF; CDR3 DNA: TGCGCCAGCAGCTCTAGCGGGAGGGCCAATGAGCAGTTCTTC
D gene: TRBD1; clone size: -; V gene: TRBV4-2; J gene: TRBJ2-6; CDR3 protein: CASSQDYSPAGTGNSGANVLTF; CDR3 DNA: TGTGCCAGCAGCCAAGATTACTCACCTGCCGGGACAGGGAATTCTGGGGCCAACGTCCTGACTTTC
D gene: -; clone size: few; V gene: TRBV5-1; J gene: TRBJ2-5; CDR3 protein: CASSPNQQETQYF; CDR3 DNA: TGCGCCAGCAGCCCAAATCAACAAGAGACCCAGTACTTC
D gene: -; clone size: -; V gene: TRBV7-2; J gene: TRBJ2-3; CDR3 protein: CASSLVGGATDTQYF; CDR3 DNA: TGTGCCAGCAGCTTAGTCGGGGGCGCCACAGATACGCAGTATTTT